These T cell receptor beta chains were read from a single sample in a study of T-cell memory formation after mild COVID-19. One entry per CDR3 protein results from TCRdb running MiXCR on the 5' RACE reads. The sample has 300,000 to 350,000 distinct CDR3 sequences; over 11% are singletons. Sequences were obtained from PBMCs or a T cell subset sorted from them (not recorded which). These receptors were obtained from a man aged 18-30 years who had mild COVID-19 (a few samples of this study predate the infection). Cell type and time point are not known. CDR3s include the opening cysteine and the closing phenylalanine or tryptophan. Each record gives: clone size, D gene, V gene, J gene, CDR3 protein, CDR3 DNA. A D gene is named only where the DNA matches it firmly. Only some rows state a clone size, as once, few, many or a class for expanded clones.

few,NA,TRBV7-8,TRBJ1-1,CASSPQRENTEAFF,TGTGCCAGCAGCCCGCAACGGGAGAACACTGAAGCTTTCTTT
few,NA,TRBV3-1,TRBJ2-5,CASSLRPRQETQYF,TGTGCCAGCAGCCTCCGACCCCGTCAAGAGACCCAGTACTTC
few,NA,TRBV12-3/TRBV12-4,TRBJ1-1,CASSPAGPGRRTFF,TGTGCCAGCAGCCCCGCTGGTCCGGGGAGGAGAACTTTCTTT
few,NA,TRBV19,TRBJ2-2,CASSSILNTGELFF,TGTGCCAGTAGCTCCATCTTGAACACCGGGGAGCTGTTTTTT
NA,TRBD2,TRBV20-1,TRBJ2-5,CSARDSLAGGERETQYF,TGCAGTGCTAGAGATTCGCTAGCGGGGGGCGAGCGAGAGACCCAGTACTTC
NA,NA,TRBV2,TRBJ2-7,CASSEDFQAYEQYF,TGTGCCAGCAGTGAAGACTTTCAAGCCTACGAGCAGTACTTC
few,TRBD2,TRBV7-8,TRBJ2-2,CASSLGGMSGGSGGELFF,TGTGCCAGCAGCTTAGGGGGAATGAGCGGGGGATCAGGCGGGGAGCTGTTTTTT
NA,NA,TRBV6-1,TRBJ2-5,CASSSRQTRNRETQYF,TGTGCCAGCAGTTCAAGACAGACGCGGAATCGAGAGACCCAGTACTTC
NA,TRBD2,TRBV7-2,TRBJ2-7,CASSLGWASGVSSYEQYF,TGTGCCAGCAGCTTAGGGTGGGCTAGCGGGGTGAGCTCCTACGAGCAGTACTTC
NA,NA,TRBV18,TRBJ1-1,CASSPVGGEKEAFF,TGTGCCAGCTCACCAGTGGGGGGTGAGAAGGAAGCTTTCTTT
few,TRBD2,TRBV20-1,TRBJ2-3,CSANSGGPGDTQYF,TGCAGTGCGAATAGCGGGGGCCCGGGAGATACGCAGTATTTT
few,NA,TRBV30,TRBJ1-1,CAWSWEGNTEAFF,TGTGCCTGGAGTTGGGAAGGGAACACTGAAGCTTTCTTT
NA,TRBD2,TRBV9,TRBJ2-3,CASSVETSGNPGTDTQYF,TGTGCCAGCAGCGTAGAAACTAGCGGGAATCCTGGCACAGATACGCAGTATTTT
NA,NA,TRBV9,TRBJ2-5,CASSVTGQGTQYF,TGTGCCAGCAGCGTAACAGGTCAAGGGACCCAGTACTTC
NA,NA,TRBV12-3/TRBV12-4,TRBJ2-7,CASSLATGLSYEQYF,TGTGCCAGCAGTTTAGCGACGGGACTTTCCTACGAGCAGTACTTC
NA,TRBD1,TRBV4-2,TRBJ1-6,CASSPLTRGQKNSPLHF,TGTGCCAGCAGCCCCTTAACCCGGGGACAGAAGAATTCACCCCTCCACTTT
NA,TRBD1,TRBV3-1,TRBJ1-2,CASSWTGGLYGYTF,TGTGCCAGCAGCTGGACAGGGGGCCTCTATGGCTACACCTTC
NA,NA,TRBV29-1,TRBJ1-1,CSAGRAGNTEAFF,TGCAGCGCCGGGCGGGCTGGGAACACTGAAGCTTTCTTT
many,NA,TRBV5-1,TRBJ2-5,CASRGEGQETQYF,TGCGCCAGTCGGGGTGAGGGGCAAGAGACCCAGTACTTC
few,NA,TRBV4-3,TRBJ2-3,CASSQDLTGRKDGSDTQYF,TGCGCCAGCAGCCAAGATTTAACAGGAAGGAAGGATGGGTCAGATACGCAGTATTTT
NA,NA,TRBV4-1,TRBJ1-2,CASSERVQGNYGYTF,TGCGCCAGCAGCGAGAGGGTCCAGGGGAACTATGGCTACACCTTC
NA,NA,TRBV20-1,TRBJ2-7,CSAIPDRLSYEQYF,TGCAGTGCTATCCCCGACAGGCTCAGCTACGAGCAGTACTTC
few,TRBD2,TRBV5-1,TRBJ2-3,CASSLDPAGGRGSTDTQYF,TGCGCCAGCAGCTTGGATCCAGCGGGGGGCCGGGGAAGCACAGATACGCAGTATTTT